These 22 T cell receptor beta chains originate from one sample sequenced in a study of blood T cell repertoires in COVID-19. Measured with immunoSEQ multiplex PCR; TCRdb has only the in-frame clones, and not every one. The sample yields around 150,000 clones, about 79% seen once. The sequencing sample was made of peripheral blood. These receptors originate from a woman aged 45-65 years in a cohort sampled during active or convalescent COVID-19.

This clone was found once. The chain uses TRBV4-1 and TRBJ1-4; 7 nucleotides match TRBD1. Germline assignment: CDR1 MGHRA and CDR2 YSYEKL. V shed 4 bases and J 7 bases; nucleotides not matched to a gene: 6. The CDR3 sequence is 14 residues long. The CDR3 nucleotides read TGCGCCAGCAGCCCCGGACAGGCGGCTGAAAAACTGTTTTTT. Translation: CASSPGQAAEKLFF.

The chain employs TRBV11-2 and TRBJ1-2; 7 bases map to TRBD1. The CDR3 has 15 residues. Trimming took 4 bases from V and 1 from J; bases not matched to a gene: 6. Germline V CDR1 and CDR2: SGHAT, FQNNGV. CDR3 nucleotide sequence: TGTGCCAGCAGCTCCCACAGGGGACATAACTATGGCTACACCTTC. Protein: CASSSHRGHNYGYTF.

The chain recombines TRBV2 with TRBJ1-2; D gene ambiguous. V was shortened by 6 bases and J by 4 bases, with 9 bases between the two germline ends. The CDR3 spans 12 residues. CDR1 SNHLY and CDR2 FYNNEI come from the germline V gene. The CDR3 nucleotides are TGTGCCAGCAGGCAGGTTTCCTATGGCTACACCTTC. This encodes CASRQVSYGYTF. Using reference TRBV2 and TRBJ1-2 for the parts outside the CDR3, the full variable domain is EPEVTQTPSHQVTQMGQEVILRCVPISNHLYFYWYRQILGQKVEFLVSFYNNEISEKSEIFDDQFSVERPDGSNFTLKIRSTKLEDSAMYFCASRQVSYGYTFGSGTRLTVV.

The chain is built from TRBV7-8 and TRBJ1-2; D ambiguous. Germline values: CDR1 SGHVS, CDR2 FQNEAQ. V was pared by 4 bases and J by 0 bases, with 9 bases between. There are 14 residues in the CDR3. The CDR3 nucleotides read TGTGCCAGCAGCTCACAAAGTTCTAACTATGGCTACACCTTC. Its translation is CASSSQSSNYGYTF. Looking up the rest from reference TRBV7-8 and TRBJ1-2 gives the full variable domain: GAGVSQSPRYKVAKRGQDVALRCDPISGHVSLFWYQQALGQGPEFLTYFQNEAQLDKSGLPSDRFFAERPEGSVSTLKIQRTQQEDSAVYLCASSSQSSNYGYTFGSGTRLTVV.

The CDR3 sequence: CASSLQGGITEAFF. CDR3 nucleotides: TGTGCCAGCAGCTTGCAAGGGGGCATCACTGAAGCTTTCTTT. The chain couples TRBV5-6 to TRBJ1-1; 7 bases line up with TRBD1. The CDR3 totals 14 residues. The trim removed 1 base at V and 4 bases at J, leaving 4 bases unmatched. The germline CDR1 and CDR2 sequences are SGHDT and YYEEEE.

V usage is TRBV5-1 and J usage is TRBJ1-2, with D possibly matching TRBD1 (5 bases). The germline CDR1 and CDR2 sequences are SGHRS and YFSETQ. The V end lost 0 bases, the J end lost 4 bases, and 13 bases lay between the germline ends. The CDR3 is 15 amino acids. The CDR3 region is CASSLGDEGLYGYTF. Here the CDR3 DNA reads TGCGCCAGCAGCTTGGGGGACGAGGGACTCTATGGCTACACCTTC.

The chain joins TRBV7-6 to TRBJ2-5; 9 bases match TRBD1. Trimming removed 5 bases from V and 7 bases from J; junction bases left unmatched: 11. Germline V gives CDR1 SGHVS, CDR2 FNYEAQ. The CDR3 runs to 15 residues. The CDR3 DNA is TGTGCCAGCAGCCGCCGGGACAGGGATATGTTGACCCAGTACTTC. Protein product: CASSRRDRDMLTQYF.

The chain uses TRBV7-6 and TRBJ2-1; 8 positions match TRBD2. Germline CDR1 is SGHVS and CDR2 is FNYEAQ. This CDR3 is built from 17 residues. V was pared by 0 bases and J by 4 bases, with 8 bases of the junction left unmatched. The CDR3 is CASSLARGAGRYNEQFF. In nucleotides, the CDR3 is TGTGCCAGCAGCTTAGCGCGGGGGGCGGGGCGGTACAATGAGCAGTTCTTC.

CDR3 loop: CASSHRDRVTEAFF. The CDR3 bases are TGTGCCAGCAGTCACCGCGACAGGGTCACTGAAGCTTTCTTT. The chain uses TRBV6-5 and TRBJ1-1; 7 nucleotides line up with TRBD1. The germline V gene has CDR1 MNHEY and CDR2 SVGAGI. There are 14 residues in the CDR3. J was trimmed by 4 bases and V by 5 bases; bases with no gene match: 7.

The chain is built from TRBV29-1 and TRBJ1-4, with a possible D match to TRBD1 (5 bases). The V end was cut by 4 bases, the J end by 5 bases, with 11 bases between. The CDR3 extends over 13 amino acids. Germline V gene data show CDR1 as SQVTM and CDR2 as ANQGSEA. CDR3 nucleotides: TGCAGCGTTGCGGACGGGGGAAATGAAAAACTGTTTTTT. As protein: CSVADGGNEKLFF.

The gene calls are TRBV10-1 and TRBJ2-3, with 11 bases matching TRBD2. This CDR3 has 15 amino acids. V shed 7 bases and J 7 bases; nucleotides not matched to a gene: 10. The germline gives CDR1 WNHNN, CDR2 SYGVQD (reference sequence). The CDR3 loop reads CASTIAGGVMYTQYF. The CDR3 nucleotides are TGCGCCAGCACTATAGCGGGGGGGGTAATGTATACGCAGTATTTT.

The V and J genes are TRBV5-1 and TRBJ2-5; D possibly corresponds to TRBD1 (5 bases). The CDR3 contains 15 residues. Germline lookup yields CDR1 SGHRS and CDR2 YFSETQ. Trimming left V 0 bases short and J 3 bases short, with 12 bases between. The CDR3 DNA reads as TGCGCCAGCAGCTTGGCCGGAGTAGGGGAAGAGACCCAGTACTTC. This sequence encodes CASSLAGVGEETQYF.

This clone appeared once. The chain combines TRBV3-1 (or the pseudogene TRBV3-2) with TRBJ1-2, with 7 bases identical to TRBD1. Germline CDR1 is LGHDT and CDR2 is YNNKEL (reference sequence). Losses at the gene ends were 1 base for V and 3 bases for J; bases not matched to a gene: 11. The CDR3 spans 17 residues. Written as DNA, the CDR3 is TGTGCCAGCAGCCAAGTCGCCCCTTCCCAGGGGGACTATGGCTACACCTTC. It yields the protein CASSQVAPSQGDYGYTF.

The rearrangement uses TRBV7-9 and TRBJ2-2; 9 positions match TRBD1. The CDR3 totals 18 residues. Germline CDR1 is SEHNR and CDR2 is FQNEAQ (reference sequence). Trimming took 5 bases from V and 5 from J; bases not matched to a gene: 15. CDR3 sequence reads: CASSPPGAGTGKTGELFF. In DNA form, the CDR3 reads TGTGCCAGCAGCCCTCCCGGGGCAGGGACAGGGAAAACCGGGGAGCTGTTTTTT.

This chain links TRBV6-5 with TRBJ1-1, with 9 nucleotides matching TRBD1. The trim removed 5 bases at V and 8 bases at J, leaving 12 bases unmatched. Germline V CDR1 and CDR2: MNHEY, SVGAGI. The CDR3 contains 15 residues. CDR3 protein: CASSRQGGLGAEAFF. For the CDR3, the DNA is TGTGCCAGCAGTCGACAGGGGGGGTTGGGAGCCGAAGCTTTCTTT.

The rearrangement joins TRBV6-5 to TRBJ1-2, with D unresolved. The germline V gene has CDR1 MNHEY and CDR2 SVGAGI. The CDR3 totals 11 residues. V lost 8 bases to trimming and J lost 7 bases, with 11 bases between them. This CDR3 is CASGIRGGYTF. The CDR3 nucleotides are TGTGCCAGCGGAATAAGAGGTGGCTACACCTTC.

Here the CDR3 DNA reads TGTGCCAGCAGTTTAAGCCAAGTATATGGCTACACCTTC. It yields the protein CASSLSQVYGYTF. The gene calls are TRBV12-3 or TRBV12-4 and TRBJ1-2; D remains ambiguous. Between the trimmed V and J ends, which lost 2 bases and 5 bases, there was a span of 9 bases. This CDR3 contains 13 residues.

The chain recombines TRBV2 with TRBJ2-7; D is ambiguous. This CDR3 region has 15 residues. V shed 0 bases and J shed 0 bases, with 9 bases lying between them. Germline V gene sequence: CDR1 SNHLY, CDR2 FYNNEI. The CDR3 here is CASSEAPSFSYEQYF. The DNA for the CDR3 is TGTGCCAGCAGTGAAGCTCCCAGTTTCTCCTACGAGCAGTACTTC. Variable domain in full (rest from reference TRBV2 and TRBJ2-7): EPEVTQTPSHQVTQMGQEVILRCVPISNHLYFYWYRQILGQKVEFLVSFYNNEISEKSEIFDDQFSVERPDGSNFTLKIRSTKLEDSAMYFCASSEAPSFSYEQYFGPGTRLTVT.

The chain uses TRBV30 and TRBJ2-3; D might be TRBD2 (6 bases). Per germline, CDR1 GTSNPN and CDR2 SVGIG (reference sequence). Trimming shortened V by 1 base and J by 11 bases, and 13 bases separated the two germline ends. The CDR3 extends over 12 amino acids. The CDR3, as DNA: TGTGCCTGGAGTGCTACGGGGGATGGGCAGTATTTT. This translates into CAWSATGDGQYF.

V is TRBV9 and J is TRBJ2-5; possibly TRBD1 for D (6 bases). V shed 1 base and J shed 8 bases, with 9 bases lying between them. The CDR3 runs 12 residues. The germline gives CDR1 SGDLS, CDR2 YYNGEE. The CDR3 DNA reads TGTGCCAGCAGCGTATTTGGGGGCACCCAGTACTTC. As protein: CASSVFGGTQYF.

The chain joins TRBV5-8 to TRBJ1-2; 12 bases align to TRBD1. Germline CDR1 and CDR2: SGHTS and YDEGEE. The V segment lost 4 bases and the J segment 4 bases; nucleotides outside the gene matches: 11. There are 17 residues in the CDR3. CDR3 DNA sequence: TGTGCCAGCAGCCTGCGCCTGGGACAGGGGGCTGTCTATGGCTACACCTTC. Translated, it gives CASSLRLGQGAVYGYTF.

The chain recombines TRBV3-1 (or the pseudogene TRBV3-2) with TRBJ1-4, with D uncertain. Germline CDR1 and CDR2: LGHDT and YNNKEL (reference sequence). Trimming stripped 1 base from V and 5 bases from J, with 11 bases between. CDR3 length: 15 amino acids. Here the CDR3 DNA reads TGTGCCAGCAGCCAAGCGGGCGGGCACAATGAAAAACTGTTTTTT. It translates to CASSQAGGHNEKLFF.